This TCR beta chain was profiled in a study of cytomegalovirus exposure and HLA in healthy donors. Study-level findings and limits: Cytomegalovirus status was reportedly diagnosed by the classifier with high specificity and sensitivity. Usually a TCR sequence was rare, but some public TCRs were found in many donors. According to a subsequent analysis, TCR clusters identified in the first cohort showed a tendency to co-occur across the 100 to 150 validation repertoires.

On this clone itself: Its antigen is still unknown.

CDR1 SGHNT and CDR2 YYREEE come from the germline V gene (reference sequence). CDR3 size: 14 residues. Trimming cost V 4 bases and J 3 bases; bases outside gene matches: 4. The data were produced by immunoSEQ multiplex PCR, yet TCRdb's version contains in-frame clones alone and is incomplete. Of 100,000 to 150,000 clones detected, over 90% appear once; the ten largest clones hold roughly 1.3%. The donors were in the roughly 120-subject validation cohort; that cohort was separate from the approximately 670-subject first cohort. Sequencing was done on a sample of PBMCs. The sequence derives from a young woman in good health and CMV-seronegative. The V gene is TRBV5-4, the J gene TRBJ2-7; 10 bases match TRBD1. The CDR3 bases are TGTGCCAGCAGCCCAGGGACAGGGGACTACGAGCAGTACTTC. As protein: CASSPGTGDYEQYF.